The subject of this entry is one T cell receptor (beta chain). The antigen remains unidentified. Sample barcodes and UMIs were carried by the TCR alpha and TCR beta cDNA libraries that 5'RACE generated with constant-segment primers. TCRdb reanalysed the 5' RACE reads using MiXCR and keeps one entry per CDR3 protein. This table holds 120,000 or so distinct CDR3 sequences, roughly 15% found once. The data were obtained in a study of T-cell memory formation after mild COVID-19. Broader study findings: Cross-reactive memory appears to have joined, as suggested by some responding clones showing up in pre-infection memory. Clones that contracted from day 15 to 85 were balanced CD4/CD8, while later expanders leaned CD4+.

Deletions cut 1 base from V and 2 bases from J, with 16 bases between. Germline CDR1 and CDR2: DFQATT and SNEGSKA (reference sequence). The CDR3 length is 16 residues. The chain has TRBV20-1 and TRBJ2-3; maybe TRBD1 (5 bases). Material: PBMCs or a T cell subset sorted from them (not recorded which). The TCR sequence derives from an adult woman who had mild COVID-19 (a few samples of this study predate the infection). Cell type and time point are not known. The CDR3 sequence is CSARGLHRGFTDTQYF. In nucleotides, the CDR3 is TGCAGTGCTAGAGGACTTCATAGGGGATTCACAGATACGCAGTATTTT.